Shown below are 15 T cell receptor beta chains from a single sample sequenced in a study of blood T cell repertoires in COVID-19 (dated by TCRdb to 2018 to 2021). Receptor libraries were prepared by the immunoSEQ multiplex PCR assay. TCRdb obtained this table from immuneACCESS and retained in-frame rearrangements with V and J assigned. These tables miss some clones; where compared with another copy, unresolved V genes account for less than half of the shortfall, and the remainder is unexplained. This sample has hundreds of thousands of clones in its table, and 85% to 90% of those were observed once. Of the sample, about 1.6% is held by the ten largest clones. The material sequenced was PBMCs or T cells enriched from blood (not recorded which). These receptors were obtained from a woman aged 45-60 years who had recovered from COVID-19.

The chain is built from TRBV4-1 and TRBJ1-3; no reliable D call. V gave up 0 bases and J gave up 2 bases, with 14 bases separating them. This CDR3 is built from 17 residues. Germline V lookup: CDR1 MGHRA, CDR2 YSYEKL. This CDR3 is CASSQDSQTRPGNTIYF. Written as DNA, the CDR3 is TGCGCCAGCAGCCAAGATTCACAAACCCGCCCTGGAAACACCATATATTTT.

The J gene is TRBJ1-2, the V gene TRBV19, with D unclear. The CDR3 contains 15 residues. Between the trimmed V and J ends, which lost 0 bases and 4 bases, there was a span of 12 bases. Germline V gene sequence: CDR1 LNHDA, CDR2 SQIVND (reference sequence). CDR3 amino acids: CASSIERGWSYGYTF. In DNA form, the CDR3 reads TGTGCCAGTAGTATAGAGCGGGGATGGAGCTATGGCTACACCTTC.

The rearrangement joins TRBV5-1 to TRBJ2-1; D ambiguous. Per germline, CDR1 SGHRS and CDR2 YFSETQ. This CDR3 contains 13 residues. V dropped 0 bases and J dropped 3 bases, with 4 bases sitting between them. The CDR3 is CASSLDSYNEQFF. The DNA of the CDR3 is TGCGCCAGCAGCTTGGACAGCTACAATGAGCAGTTCTTC.

The genes are TRBV14 and TRBJ2-1; 13 nucleotides align to TRBD2. Germline V CDR1 and CDR2: SGHDN, FVKESK. V trimming: 4 bases; J trimming: 8 bases; junction bases outside the gene matches: 5. This CDR3 is built from 15 residues. In nucleotides, the CDR3 is TGTGCCAGCAGCCGGGGACTAGCGGGACGTGATGAGCAGTTCTTC. Its translation: CASSRGLAGRDEQFF.

In its sample, this clone was seen once. This chain joins TRBV19 and TRBJ2-3; 10 nucleotides align to TRBD2. V dropped 7 bases and J dropped 3; count of bases not matched to a gene: 7. This CDR3 is built from 15 residues. Germline V gene data show CDR1 as LNHDA and CDR2 as SQIVND (reference sequence). The CDR3 sequence: CASMASGRETDTQYF. CDR3 coding DNA: TGTGCCAGTATGGCTAGCGGGAGAGAGACAGATACGCAGTATTTT.

The chain couples TRBV3-1 (or the pseudogene TRBV3-2) to TRBJ2-3; TRBD2 is a possible D gene (6 bases). V was pared by 2 bases and J by 0 bases, with 15 bases between. CDR1 and CDR2 from the germline V gene are LGHDT and YNNKEL (reference sequence). The CDR3 covers 17 residues. CDR3 nucleotides: TGTGCCAGCAGCCAACCTTTGCGCGGGACTAGCACAGATACGCAGTATTTT. Translating it yields CASSQPLRGTSTDTQYF.

The chain uses TRBV10-3 and TRBJ2-7; D may be TRBD1 (6 bases). Germline values: CDR1 ENHRY, CDR2 SYGVKD. V was pared by 6 bases and J by 3 bases, with 21 bases between. The CDR3 length is 16 residues. CDR3 loop: CAISDFTKGGIYEQYF. Here the CDR3 DNA reads TGTGCCATCAGCGACTTTACGAAAGGGGGAATCTACGAGCAGTACTTC.

The chain carries TRBV6-2 or TRBV6-3 and TRBJ2-7; 8 bases agree with TRBD2. Looked up from germline, CDR1 is MNHEY and CDR2 is SVGEGT. The CDR3 is made up of 15 amino acids. The trim removed 2 bases at V and 7 bases at J, leaving 10 bases unmatched. The CDR3 protein is CASSYVRTSREEQYF. The DNA for the CDR3 is TGTGCCAGCAGTTACGTGCGGACTAGCCGTGAGGAGCAGTACTTC.

The chain links TRBV18 to TRBJ1-1; D gene uncertain. CDR1 is KGHSH, CDR2 LQKENI, per germline. The CDR3 is made up of 14 amino acids. V was trimmed by 6 bases and J by 0 bases, leaving 11 bases between them. The CDR3 loop is CASSNPGMNTEAFF. CDR3 coding DNA: TGTGCCAGCTCCAATCCAGGAATGAACACTGAAGCTTTCTTT.

In DNA form, the CDR3 reads TGTGCCTGGAGTGCCGCGGGAGATCCCTACGAGCAGTACTTC. Its translation: CAWSAAGDPYEQYF. The rearrangement joins TRBV30 to TRBJ2-7; 7 nucleotides agree with TRBD2. Per germline, CDR1 GTSNPN and CDR2 SVGIG (reference sequence). The CDR3 loop spans 14 amino acids. The J segment lost 2 bases and the V segment lost 1 base, leaving 5 bases of the junction unmatched.

V is TRBV19 and J is TRBJ1-4, with 7 bases lining up with TRBD1. J lost 5 bases, V lost 0 bases, and 3 bases had no gene match. Germline V gene sequence: CDR1 LNHDA, CDR2 SQIVND (reference sequence). The CDR3 is 15 amino acids. For the CDR3, the DNA is TGTGCCAGTAGTATAGAGTCGACAGGGAATGAAAAACTGTTTTTT. Translated: CASSIESTGNEKLFF.

The chain carries TRBV2 and TRBJ1-4, with D perhaps matching TRBD1 (5 bases). Germline V gives CDR1 SNHLY, CDR2 FYNNEI. The V gene lost 6 bases and the J gene lost 0 bases, with 8 bases spanning the gap. The CDR3 sequence is 14 residues long. CDR3 DNA sequence: TGTGCCAGCAGAGCGACAGCAACTAATGAAAAACTGTTTTTT. Translated, it gives CASRATATNEKLFF. Variable domain in full (rest from reference TRBV2 and TRBJ1-4): EPEVTQTPSHQVTQMGQEVILRCVPISNHLYFYWYRQILGQKVEFLVSFYNNEISEKSEIFDDQFSVERPDGSNFTLKIRSTKLEDSAMYFCASRATATNEKLFFGSGTQLSVL.

A few counts support this clone. V and J are TRBV7-2 and TRBJ2-3; a possible D gene is TRBD2 (5 bases). Germline V gene lookup returns CDR1 SGHTA and CDR2 FQGNSA. The V end lost 4 bases, the J end lost 6 bases, and 11 bases lay between the germline ends. This CDR3 region has 13 residues. The chain's CDR3 is CASSYRERDTQYF. The CDR3 DNA reads as TGTGCCAGCAGCTACCGGGAACGGGATACGCAGTATTTT.

This clone was seen just once. V is TRBV6-5 and J is TRBJ2-6; D gene unclear. This CDR3 has 11 amino acids. The germline gives CDR1 MNHEY, CDR2 SVGAGI. The V gene lost 6 bases and the J gene lost 8 bases, with 5 bases spanning the gap. CDR3 protein: CASRESNVLTF. CDR3 in DNA: TGTGCCAGCAGGGAGTCCAACGTCCTGACTTTC.

This rearrangement joins TRBV4-1 to TRBJ2-3, with D perhaps TRBD1 (5 bases). CDR1 MGHRA and CDR2 YSYEKL come from the germline V gene. Between the trimmed V and J ends, which lost 0 bases and 3 bases, there was a span of 10 bases. There are 15 residues in the CDR3. CDR3 in DNA: TGCGCCAGCAGCCAAGAAGAAGGGGTTACAGATACGCAGTATTTT. Its protein is CASSQEEGVTDTQYF.